This T cell receptor (beta chain) was retrieved from a study of spatial heterogeneity in lung cancer. Findings and limits, study-wide: Intratumoral expanded alpha and beta TCR counts were found to track tumor mutation counts.

This clonotype came up many times. What it binds is not known. Time point given: sample taken at primary tumor resection. MiXCR, run by TCRdb on the 5' RACE reads, gives a single entry per CDR3 protein. The sample shows under 5,000 distinct CDR3 sequences, 8.4% of them seen only once. The CDR3 extends over 17 amino acids. V lost 2 bases and J lost 2, with 17 bases in between. CDR1 is SGHTA and CDR2 is FQGNSA in the germline V gene. This chain connects TRBV7-2 to TRBJ2-3; TRBD1 might be the D (6 bases). The TCR originated in a male donor with early-stage non-small cell lung cancer. The sequences come from lung tumor tissue, collected at surgery. The CDR3 nucleotides are TGTGCCAGCAGCTTATTACAGGGCCGGGGTTTCACAGATACGCAGTATTTT. Translation: CASSLLQGRGFTDTQYF.